One T cell receptor beta chain is described in this entry. The sample originates from a study of blood T cell repertoires in COVID-19. Trimming removed 5 bases from V and 6 bases from J; junction bases left unmatched: 13. Germline CDR1 is PRHDT and CDR2 is FYEKMQ (reference sequence). There are 17 residues in the CDR3. Produced via immunoSEQ multiplex PCR; TCRdb's table is partial and in-frame only. Here the sample spans about 220,000 clones, roughly 85% being singletons. The chain is built from TRBV13 and TRBJ2-2; 9 bases fit TRBD1. The origin of this receptor is a woman at least 80 years old with acute or convalescent COVID-19. Material for sequencing was peripheral blood. The CDR3 nucleotides read TGTGCCAGCAGCGTGGTCTTCGGGACAGGGTCCGCCGGGGAGCTGTTTTTT. Amino acids: CASSVVFGTGSAGELFF.